The source of this T cell receptor (beta chain) is a study of technical replicates of blood from a few donors. V shed 1 base, J shed 1 base, and the junction held 5 bases outside the gene matches. The CDR3 length is 17 residues. Germline V CDR1 and CDR2: LNHNV, YYDKDF (reference sequence). Repertoires were generated with immunoSEQ multiplex PCR, while TCRdb's copy carries only in-frame clones and drops some. In the table there are fewer than 75,000 clones, around 93% of which are singletons. This TCR derives from a human donor in good health. The source material was T cells isolated from PBMCs. V and J are TRBV15 and TRBJ2-3, with 10 bases identical to TRBD2. The chain's CDR3 is CATSRGLAGEGTDTQYF. The CDR3 nucleotides read TGTGCCACCAGCAGAGGGCTAGCGGGAGAGGGCACAGATACGCAGTATTTT.